This T cell receptor beta chain is drawn from a study of blood T cell repertoires in COVID-19. Clones were read by immunoSEQ multiplex PCR, and TCRdb kept only the in-frame ones, dropping some. The table shows over 350,000 clones, with 87% occurring only once. Germline V gene data show CDR1 as MDHEN and CDR2 as SYDVKM. V was clipped by 11 bases and J by 10 bases; unmatched bases: 10. CDR3 size: 12 residues. Sequencing was performed on PBMCs or T cells enriched from blood (not recorded which). The clonotype comes from a woman aged 18 to 35 with acute COVID-19. This chain links TRBV28 with TRBJ2-1; 8 nucleotides match TRBD1. CDR3 sequence: CAGNQGAGEQFF. In DNA, the CDR3 is TGTGCCGGCAACCAGGGGGCGGGGGAGCAGTTCTTC.